The next 32 T cell receptor beta chains were all read from a single sample in a study of post-analysis software for immune sequencing data. Antigens of these TCRs are unknown. Study-level findings and limits: Compared with controls, patients had more of about 5 TRBV segments, including TRBV5-6, TRBV5-1 and TRBV20-1.

The TCR beta cDNA libraries contained unique molecular identifiers. TCRdb fed the PCR reads into MiXCR, producing one record per CDR3 protein. Altogether approximately 730,000 distinct CDR3 sequences are present, more than 45% being singletons, with the ten largest covering roughly 4.9%. What was sequenced was blood. These receptors were obtained from a girl aged 5 to 17 with multiple sclerosis.

This clonotype has more than one count but fewer than ten. V gene TRBV15 combines with J gene TRBJ1-6; 7 bases agree with TRBD1. CDR1 is LNHNV, CDR2 YYDKDF, per germline (reference sequence). Unmatched junction bases numbered 13, after V lost 1 base and J lost 10 bases. CDR3 length equals 17 residues. The CDR3 is CATSRAHLDRVISPLHF. DNA for the CDR3: TGTGCCACCAGCAGAGCTCACCTAGACAGGGTTATATCACCCCTCCACTTT.

This clonotype was seen a handful of times. The V and J genes are TRBV20-1 and TRBJ2-4; D gene unclear. Gene TRBJ2-7 matches the end of the DNA better, so the J call may be wrong. Looked up from germline, CDR1 is DFQATT and CDR2 is SNEGSKA (reference sequence). The CDR3 spans 12 residues. The CDR3 here is CSARDSAGEQYF. The CDR3 DNA sequence: TGCAGTGCTAGAGATTCAGCTGGCGAGCAGTACTTC.

The V and J genes are TRBV20-1 and TRBJ2-7; D remains ambiguous. V was clipped by 6 bases and J by 0 bases, with 18 bases between them. This CDR3 comprises 15 residues. CDR1 and CDR2 from the germline V gene are DFQATT and SNEGSKA (reference sequence). CDR3 DNA sequence: TGCAGTGCAATTCCTACAGCTATCAGCTCCTACGAGCAGTACTTC. It is translated as CSAIPTAISSYEQYF.

This clonotype occurred a few times. The V call is TRBV9, the J call TRBJ2-7; D may be TRBD2 (5 bases). Trimming pared 0 bases from V and 6 bases from J, leaving 13 bases between. Germline V CDR1 and CDR2: SGDLS, YYNGEE. The CDR3 sequence is 14 residues long. For the CDR3, the DNA is TGTGCCAGCAGCGTAGATTTAGCGAGCCGCGAGCAGTACTTC. Translated, it gives CASSVDLASREQYF.

This clonotype came up a few times. The CDR3 sequence is CATSPDRGREKLFF. The CDR3 DNA reads as TGTGCCACCAGCCCGGACAGGGGGCGTGAAAAACTGTTTTTT. The chain combines TRBV15 with TRBJ1-4, with 11 bases identical to TRBD1. CDR3 size: 14 residues. After removal of 5 bases from V and 7 bases from J, the junction contained 3 bases not matched to a gene. Germline V gives CDR1 LNHNV, CDR2 YYDKDF (reference sequence).

V is TRBV18 and J is TRBJ2-5, with D perhaps TRBD1 or TRBD2 (5 bases each). The CDR3 runs 16 residues. CDR1 KGHSH and CDR2 LQKENI come from the germline V gene. The V gene lost 3 bases and the J gene lost 5 bases, with 19 bases spanning the gap. The CDR3 DNA reads as TGTGCCAGCTCACCGCTCCGGGACCGCCCCGGGGAGACCCAGTACTTC. Translation gives CASSPLRDRPGETQYF.

In its sample, this clonotype was seen a few times. The chain is built from TRBV7-2 and TRBJ2-1; 10 bases map to TRBD2. The ends lost 5 bases at V and 0 bases at J; junction bases unmatched: 4. The germline CDR1 and CDR2 sequences are SGHTA and FQGNSA. This CDR3 comprises 16 residues. The DNA for the CDR3 is TGTGCCAGCAGCGCTAGCGGGGGTAGCTCCTACAATGAGCAGTTCTTC. As protein: CASSASGGSSYNEQFF.

The chain links TRBV2 to TRBJ1-2, with D perhaps TRBD1 (5 bases). This CDR3 has 13 residues. Trimming removed 4 bases at V and 6 bases at J, with 12 bases between. Germline-derived CDR1 and CDR2 are SNHLY and FYNNEI. CDR3 residues: CASSVSGTHGYTF. The CDR3 DNA reads TGTGCCAGCAGTGTAAGCGGGACCCATGGCTACACCTTC. The whole variable domain, filled in from reference TRBV2 and TRBJ1-2, reads EPEVTQTPSHQVTQMGQEVILRCVPISNHLYFYWYRQILGQKVEFLVSFYNNEISEKSEIFDDQFSVERPDGSNFTLKIRSTKLEDSAMYFCASSVSGTHGYTFGSGTRLTVV.

V usage is TRBV6-5 and J usage is TRBJ2-1; 8 bases are shared with TRBD2. The J call is doubtful: the DNA matches TRBJ2-7 better. The CDR3 length is 14 residues. Per the germline V gene, CDR1 is MNHEY and CDR2 is SVGAGI. CDR3 bases: TGTGCCAGCTGCAGCGGGGGACCCTACAATGAGCAGTACTTC. The encoded protein is CASCSGGPYNEQYF.

V is TRBV20-1 and J is TRBJ1-2; D is unresolved. The germline V and J ends were trimmed by 3 bases and 3 bases, with 5 bases remaining between them. The CDR3 spans 11 residues. Germline V CDR1 and CDR2: DFQATT, SNEGSKA (reference sequence). The CDR3: CSARFDYGYTF. Here the CDR3 DNA reads TGCAGTGCTAGGTTCGACTATGGCTACACCTTC.

The J gene is TRBJ2-7, the V gene TRBV3-1; 7 positions agree with TRBD2. Trimming removed 5 bases from V and 0 bases from J; junction bases left unmatched: 7. The length of the CDR3 is 15 residues. Germline CDR1 is LGHDT and CDR2 is YNNKEL (reference sequence). The CDR3: CASSGGVDYSYEQYF. CDR3 bases: TGTGCCAGCAGCGGGGGGGTAGACTACTCCTACGAGCAGTACTTC.

V gene TRBV5-1 combines with J gene TRBJ2-3, with a tentative D call TRBD2 (5 bases). Germline CDR1 is SGHRS and CDR2 is YFSETQ. The CDR3 length is 15 residues. Trimming left V 2 bases short and J 6 bases short, with 16 bases between. In nucleotides, the CDR3 is TGCGCCAGCAGCTTTAGGACGGACTTTTATGATACGCAGTATTTT. Its translation is CASSFRTDFYDTQYF.

The CDR3 loop reads CAFSRTGKTDTQYF. DNA for the CDR3: TGTGCCTTTTCCCGCACAGGGAAGACAGATACGCAGTATTTT. This chain uses TRBV10-3 with TRBJ2-3; a weak D match, TRBD1 (6 bases). CDR1 is ENHRY, CDR2 SYGVKD, per germline. CDR3 length: 14 amino acids. V was pared by 11 bases and J by 3 bases, with 18 bases between.

The gene calls are TRBV27 and TRBJ1-1; the D is unclear. Between the trimmed V and J ends, which lost 6 bases and 0 bases, there was a span of 11 bases. This CDR3 has 14 residues. Germline V gene sequence: CDR1 MNHEY, CDR2 SMNVEV (reference sequence). CDR3: CASSPNQMNTEAFF. The CDR3 nucleotides are TGTGCCAGCAGCCCCAATCAGATGAACACTGAAGCTTTCTTT.

The rearrangement links TRBV3-1 to TRBJ2-1; possible D gene TRBD2, 5 bases. The CDR3 consists of 16 residues. V lost 5 bases and J lost 0, with 14 bases in between. Germline CDR1 reads LGHDT; CDR2 reads YNNKEL (reference sequence). CDR3 amino acids: CASSVGSYSSYNEQFF. The DNA of the CDR3 is TGTGCCAGCAGCGTGGGGAGTTATAGCTCCTACAATGAGCAGTTCTTC.

The DNA for the CDR3 is TGTGCCAGCAGTGCATTTCCGGGACAGACCTACGAGCAGTACTTC. Amino acids: CASSAFPGQTYEQYF. The V and J genes are TRBV6-1 and TRBJ2-7, with TRBD1 identical over 7 bases. V lost 4 bases, J lost 2 bases, and 8 bases stayed unmatched. The CDR3 totals 15 residues. Germline V gene sequence: CDR1 MNHNS, CDR2 SASEGT.

The chain carries TRBV20-1 and TRBJ2-3; no clear D. The ends were cut back, 3 bases at V and 5 bases at J, with 12 bases in the middle. The germline CDR1 and CDR2 sequences are DFQATT and SNEGSKA (reference sequence). The length of the CDR3 is 13 residues. CDR3 nucleotide sequence: TGCAGTGCTAGTCGAAGGCGGCGAGATACGCAGTATTTT. This sequence encodes CSASRRRRDTQYF.

This clonotype was seen a single time. The chain carries TRBV5-1 and TRBJ2-1; 9 bases fit TRBD2. The V and J ends lost 2 bases and 11 bases, in that order; junction bases with no gene match: 11. This CDR3 has 15 amino acids. The germline V gene encodes CDR1 SGHRS and CDR2 YFSETQ. The CDR3 is CASSLAGTSRIKQFF. The CDR3, as DNA: TGCGCCAGCAGCTTAGCCGGGACTAGCCGGATAAAGCAGTTCTTC. Based on the CDR3 plus reference TRBV5-1 and TRBJ2-1, the full variable domain is KAGVTQTPRYLIKTRGQQVTLSCSPISGHRSVSWYQQTPGQGLQFLFEYFSETQRNKGNFPGRFSGRQFSNSRSEMNVSTLELGDSALYLCASSLAGTSRIKQFFGPGTRLTVL.

The chain links TRBV7-9 to TRBJ2-1; no firm D call. V lost 4 bases and J 9 bases, leaving 7 bases between the germline ends. Germline values: CDR1 SEHNR, CDR2 FQNEAQ (reference sequence). The CDR3 is made up of 11 amino acids. The CDR3: CASSWIGEQFF. CDR3 nucleotide sequence: TGTGCCAGCAGCTGGATAGGTGAGCAGTTCTTC.

The chain employs TRBV11-3 and TRBJ2-7; 8 bases are a match to TRBD1. J was trimmed by 6 bases and V by 5 bases; bases with no gene match: 15. The CDR3 has 16 amino acids. Germline CDR1 is SGHNT and CDR2 is YENEEA. In nucleotides, the CDR3 is TGTGCCAGCAGCCAAAGGAGACAGGGGAAATTTAGCGAGCAGTACTTC. This gives the protein CASSQRRQGKFSEQYF.

This chain links TRBV13 with TRBJ2-4, with TRBD1 matching 11 bases. The last part of the DNA fits TRBJ2-7 better; the J call may be wrong. Germline assignment: CDR1 PRHDT and CDR2 FYEKMQ (reference sequence). The CDR3 totals 15 residues. CDR3 DNA: TGTGCCAGCAGCTCCCCGGGACAGGGGGACTACGAGCAGTACTTC. This sequence encodes CASSSPGQGDYEQYF.

The chain recombines TRBV5-4 with TRBJ2-1, with a possible D match to TRBD1 (6 bases). Germline CDR1 and CDR2: SGHNT and YYREEE (reference sequence). Trimming took off 3 bases at V and 5 bases at J, with 12 bases between the two ends. The CDR3 runs to 14 residues. The CDR3 sequence is CASSSTGTHNEQFF. Here the CDR3 DNA reads TGTGCCAGCAGCTCGACAGGTACCCACAATGAGCAGTTCTTC. Full variable domain (rest looked up from reference TRBV5-4 and TRBJ2-1): ETGVTQSPTHLIKTRGQQVTLRCSSQSGHNTVSWYQQALGQGPQFIFQYYREEENGRGNFPPRFSGLQFPNYSSELNVNALELDDSALYLCASSSTGTHNEQFFGPGTRLTVL.

This clonotype was counted between two and nine times. The chain links TRBV11-2 to TRBJ2-1; D is perhaps TRBD1 or TRBD2 (5 bases each). With 1 base removed from V and 5 bases from J, the gap between germline ends came to 15 bases. This CDR3 region has 16 residues. The germline V gene encodes CDR1 SGHAT and CDR2 FQNNGV. The CDR3, as DNA: TGTGCCAGCAGCTTAGTGTGGAGGACACCTAACAATGAGCAGTTCTTC. It specifies CASSLVWRTPNNEQFF.

This clonotype was seen many times. This chain links TRBV7-7 with TRBJ2-5, with 7 nucleotides matching TRBD2. Trimming took 5 bases from V and 5 from J; bases not matched to a gene: 5. From germline, CDR1 is SSHAT and CDR2 FNYEAQ (reference sequence). The CDR3 is 13 amino acids. For the CDR3, the DNA is TGTGCCAGCAGCCTCGGAGCGGGGGAGACCCAGTACTTC. Translation: CASSLGAGETQYF.

This sequence joins TRBV6-2 or TRBV6-3 and TRBJ1-2; tentative D call: TRBD1 (5 bases). The CDR3 contains 15 residues. CDR1 and CDR2 from the germline V gene are MNHEY and SVGEGT. Deletions cut 2 bases from V and 3 bases from J, with 13 bases between. The CDR3, as DNA: TGTGCCAGCAGTTACGGGGCCAGGGCCTACTATGGCTACACCTTC. Its protein is CASSYGARAYYGYTF.

At least ten counts were recorded for this clonotype. This chain links TRBV20-1 with TRBJ1-2; possible D gene TRBD1, 6 bases. CDR3 size: 18 residues. V lost 0 bases, J lost 1 base, and 21 bases lay in between. CDR1 is DFQATT, CDR2 SNEGSKA, per germline (reference sequence). CDR3 region: CSARDVRGRGGGNYGYTF. Here the CDR3 DNA reads TGCAGTGCTAGAGATGTCAGGGGCCGGGGCGGGGGTAACTATGGCTACACCTTC.

The rearrangement joins TRBV30 to TRBJ2-4, with TRBD1 identical over 7 bases. The DNA end lines up better with TRBJ2-7; the J call may be wrong. CDR1 and CDR2 (germline): GTSNPN, SVGIG (reference sequence). This CDR3 comprises 14 residues. CDR3 sequence (DNA): TGTGCCTGGAGACTACCGGGACAGTTTTACGAGCAGTACTTC. Residues: CAWRLPGQFYEQYF.

This clonotype was seen only a few times. The rearrangement uses TRBV18 and TRBJ2-3, with a weak D call TRBD2 (5 bases). Trimming stripped 8 bases from V and 6 bases from J, with 12 bases between. Germline V CDR1 and CDR2: KGHSH, LQKENI. This CDR3 spans 12 amino acids. The CDR3 sequence is CASPREGDTQYF. The CDR3 DNA follows: TGTGCCAGCCCACGAGAGGGTGATACGCAGTATTTT.

The chain has TRBV5-1 and TRBJ1-4; D perhaps matches TRBD1 (5 bases). The CDR3 extends over 15 amino acids. The V and J ends lost 0 bases and 3 bases respectively, with 9 bases between them. Germline-derived CDR1 and CDR2 are SGHRS and YFSETQ. Here the CDR3 reads CASSLGDGANEKLFF. For the CDR3, the DNA is TGCGCCAGCAGCTTGGGGGACGGCGCTAATGAAAAACTGTTTTTT.

This clonotype was counted only a few times. This chain uses TRBV12-3 or TRBV12-4 with TRBJ1-2; the D gene is possibly TRBD1 (5 bases). Trimming pared 4 bases from V and 3 bases from J, leaving 12 bases between. The CDR3 is made up of 14 amino acids. In DNA, the CDR3 is TGTGCCAGCAGTTGGGCCGACAGAGACTATGGCTACACCTTC. This gives the protein CASSWADRDYGYTF.

This chain joins TRBV7-9 and TRBJ2-1, with 9 bases lining up with TRBD1. The CDR3 contains 15 residues. The trim removed 5 bases at V and 2 bases at J, leaving 4 bases unmatched. CDR1 is SEHNR, CDR2 FQNEAQ, per germline (reference sequence). The CDR3 sequence is CASSLRDRAYNEQFF. CDR3 sequence (DNA): TGTGCCAGCAGCCTCCGGGACAGGGCCTACAATGAGCAGTTCTTC.

This clonotype occurred a few times. This chain uses TRBV6-1 with TRBJ2-1; 10 nucleotides agree with TRBD1. Trimming removed 11 bases from V and 8 bases from J; junction bases left unmatched: 9. Germline CDR1 reads MNHNS; CDR2 reads SASEGT. The CDR3 is 13 residues long. The CDR3 DNA sequence: TGTGCCGGAGGGACAGGGGAGGATTATGAGCAGTTCTTC. Translation: CAGGTGEDYEQFF.